This T cell receptor beta chain was identified in a study of T cell responses to AZD1222 COVID-19 vaccine. Germline-derived CDR1 and CDR2 are SGHRS and YFSETQ. With 4 bases clipped from V and 6 bases from J, the junction kept 6 bases outside the gene matches. The CDR3 runs to 14 residues. The table came from immunoSEQ multiplex PCR; TCRdb's copy has only in-frame clones and leaves some out. The data show 100,000 to 150,000 clones, with around 94% seen just once and over 6.5% held by the top ten. The rearrangement uses TRBV5-1 and TRBJ2-2, with 7 bases lining up with TRBD2. The sequence derives from an adult in good health. This material consisted of peripheral blood, taken on day 0 of AZD1222 vaccination. The CDR3 protein is CASSPLSGAGELFF. CDR3 nucleotide sequence: TGCGCCAGCAGCCCTCTGAGCGGGGCCGGGGAGCTGTTTTTT.